Below are 6 T cell receptor beta chains sequenced from a single sample in a study of blood T cell repertoires in COVID-19. Data came from immunoSEQ multiplex PCR; TCRdb stores just in-frame clones and leaves some out. The sample includes approximately 360,000 clones, roughly 90% of them seen just once. Sequencing input: peripheral blood. Every receptor here comes from a man aged 35 to 55 with acute or convalescent COVID-19.

The chain carries TRBV28 and TRBJ2-2, with TRBD1 matching 7 bases. The germline CDR1 and CDR2 sequences are MDHEN and SYDVKM. The junction had 7 bases not matched to a gene; V was cut back by 6 bases and J by 6 bases. This CDR3 region has 14 residues. The CDR3 loop reads CASRLVGGSGELFF. The CDR3 DNA follows: TGTGCCAGCAGATTAGTAGGGGGCTCCGGGGAGCTGTTTTTT. The complete variable domain, with remaining parts taken from reference TRBV28 and TRBJ2-2, reads DVKVTQSSRYLVKRTGEKVFLECVQDMDHENMFWYRQDPGLGLRLIYFSYDVKMKEKGDIPEGYSVSREKKERFSLILESASTNQTSMYLCASRLVGGSGELFFGEGSRLTVL.

V usage is TRBV27 and J usage is TRBJ2-7; 11 nucleotides align to TRBD2. From germline, CDR1 is MNHEY and CDR2 SMNVEV (reference sequence). The CDR3 covers 12 residues. The junction had 2 bases not matched to a gene; V was cut back by 7 bases and J by 6 bases. The CDR3 sequence: CASTGTSGEQYF. The CDR3 DNA is TGTGCCAGCACCGGGACTAGCGGCGAGCAGTACTTC.

The rearrangement joins TRBV4-3 to TRBJ2-3; 8 bases are shared with TRBD2. The length of the CDR3 is 16 residues. V shed 2 bases, J shed 3 bases, and the junction held 7 bases outside the gene matches. Germline-derived CDR1 and CDR2 are LGHNA and YSLEER. CDR3 nucleotide sequence: TGCGCCAGCAGCCAAATGGGACTAGTGGGGACAGATACGCAGTATTTT. Amino acids: CASSQMGLVGTDTQYF.

The chain is built from TRBV15 and TRBJ2-3; D might be TRBD1 (6 bases). CDR1 and CDR2 (germline): LNHNV, YYDKDF (reference sequence). Trimming pared 5 bases from V and 2 bases from J, leaving 14 bases between. The CDR3 extends over 15 amino acids. The CDR3 region is CATSRDRINTDTQYF. The CDR3 coding sequence is TGTGCCACCAGCCGTGACAGGATTAACACAGATACGCAGTATTTT.

The rearrangement joins TRBV27 to TRBJ1-3, with 8 bases lining up with TRBD1. The CDR3 contains 13 residues. CDR1 is MNHEY, CDR2 SMNVEV, per germline (reference sequence). With 5 bases clipped from V and 4 bases from J, the junction kept 1 base outside the gene matches. The chain's CDR3 is CASSRDRGNTIYF. The DNA for the CDR3 is TGTGCCAGCAGTAGGGACAGGGGAAACACCATATATTTT.

The chain couples TRBV4-3 to TRBJ2-5, with TRBD2 matching over 11 bases. With V trimmed by 0 bases and J by 3 bases, 12 bases remained unmatched. This CDR3 contains 19 residues. Germline-derived CDR1 and CDR2 are LGHNA and YSLEER. The CDR3 spells CASSQDLRTIAGGEETQYF. Written as DNA, the CDR3 is TGCGCCAGCAGCCAAGATTTAAGGACTATAGCGGGGGGGGAAGAGACCCAGTACTTC.